These 32 T cell receptor beta chains were sequenced from one sample in a study of CD8+CD57+ T cells in acquired aplastic anemia. Genomic DNA provided the template from which TCR beta VDJ and CDR3 profiles were obtained. TCRdb reprocessed the reads via MiXCR and lists one record per CDR3 protein. The table has 100,000 to 150,000 distinct CDR3 sequences, 48% seen once. The source material was sorted CD4+, CD8+, or CD8+CD57+ T cells (not recorded which) from PBMCs. The receptors derive from a human donor in good health, serving as a control.

The V gene is TRBV7-2, the J gene TRBJ2-3; D tentatively fits TRBD1 or TRBD2 (5 bases each). The length of the CDR3 is 11 residues. V was trimmed by 5 bases and J by 9 bases, leaving 9 bases between them. Germline V gives CDR1 SGHTA, CDR2 FQGNSA. The CDR3 here is CASSPWDTQYF. The CDR3 coding sequence is TGTGCCAGCAGCCCCTGGGACACGCAGTATTTT.

V is TRBV7-2 and J is TRBJ1-2; D is unresolved. This CDR3 comprises 13 residues. Germline V gene sequence: CDR1 SGHTA, CDR2 FQGNSA. Deletions cut 1 base from V and 12 bases from J, with 15 bases between. CDR3 DNA sequence: TGTGCCAGCAGCTTAGAGAAGAGCTCTGGAAACACCTTC. Protein sequence: CASSLEKSSGNTF.

The chain is built from TRBV29-1 and TRBJ1-3, with D perhaps matching TRBD1 (6 bases). With 6 bases removed from V and 0 bases from J, the gap between germline ends came to 15 bases. Germline V lookup: CDR1 SQVTM, CDR2 ANQGSEA. This CDR3 is built from 15 residues. The CDR3 reads CSVADSIRSGNTIYF. The CDR3 DNA reads TGCAGCGTAGCGGACAGTATCCGCTCTGGAAACACCATATATTTT.

This clonotype has only a few counts. This chain joins TRBV29-1 and TRBJ2-3; maybe TRBD2 (6 bases). Germline values: CDR1 SQVTM, CDR2 ANQGSEA. The CDR3 totals 12 residues. V lost 7 bases and J lost 2, with 10 bases in between. CDR3 loop: CSAGDPTDTQYF. The CDR3 nucleotides are TGCAGCGCGGGGGACCCCACAGATACGCAGTATTTT.

At least ten counts were recorded for this clonotype. The genes are TRBV9 and TRBJ1-3; the D gene is possibly TRBD1 (5 bases). This CDR3 is 15 amino acids long. V lost 3 bases to trimming and J lost 0 bases, with 10 bases between them. Germline CDR1 and CDR2: SGDLS and YYNGEE. The CDR3 protein is CASSGQLSSGNTIYF. The CDR3 nucleotides are TGTGCCAGCAGCGGACAGCTGAGCTCTGGAAACACCATATATTTT. The entire variable domain, with the rest obtained from reference TRBV9 and TRBJ1-3, is as follows: DSGVTQTPKHLITATGQRVTLRCSPRSGDLSVYWYQQSLDQGLQFLIQYYNGEERAKGNILERFSAQQFPDLHSELNLSSLELGDSALYFCASSGQLSSGNTIYFGEGSWLTVV.

Comments on this clonotype: Its ends do not fully match the called genes, so a read error is possible. The genes are TRBV5-1 and TRBJ2-3, with TRBD1 matching 11 bases. The CDR3 is 16 residues long. Germline V gene lookup returns CDR1 SGHRS and CDR2 YFSETQ. The chain's CDR3 is CASSEGQGAITDTQCF. The CDR3 nucleotides read TGCGCCAGCAGCGAAGGACAGGGGGCTATCACAGATACGCAGTGTTTT.

V gene TRBV15 combines with J gene TRBJ1-6; 8 bases agree with TRBD1. The CDR3 is made up of 16 amino acids. Looked up from germline, CDR1 is LNHNV and CDR2 is YYDKDF (reference sequence). With 3 bases clipped from V and 5 bases from J, the junction kept 6 bases outside the gene matches. The CDR3 spells CATSSRQGIHNSPLHF. DNA of the CDR3: TGTGCCACCAGCAGCAGACAGGGGATACATAATTCACCCCTCCACTTT.

Only a few counts were recorded for this clonotype. The CDR3 region is CASRTSGQETQYF. The CDR3 DNA follows: TGCGCCAGCAGGACTAGCGGTCAAGAGACCCAGTACTTC. The rearrangement joins TRBV10-2 to TRBJ2-5; 9 bases match TRBD2. CDR3 length equals 13 residues. V trimming: 6 bases; J trimming: 2 bases; junction bases outside the gene matches: 1. From germline, CDR1 is WSHSY and CDR2 SAAADI.

This chain uses TRBV2 with TRBJ2-5; 15 bases agree with TRBD2. Germline CDR1 reads SNHLY; CDR2 reads FYNNEI. This CDR3 has 16 residues. V shed 6 bases and J 2 bases; nucleotides not matched to a gene: 4. The CDR3: CASSAGTSGGQETQYF. CDR3 DNA sequence: TGTGCCAGCAGCGCCGGGACTAGCGGGGGGCAAGAGACCCAGTACTTC.

This clonotype was counted ten times or more. This chain uses TRBV19 with TRBJ2-5; 9 bases agree with TRBD2. CDR3 length: 15 residues. Germline V gene sequence: CDR1 LNHDA, CDR2 SQIVND (reference sequence). The ends lost 4 bases at V and 6 bases at J; junction bases unmatched: 9. The CDR3: CASSTGTSPHQTQYF. For the CDR3, the DNA is TGTGCCAGTAGTACCGGGACTAGCCCTCATCAGACCCAGTACTTC. The whole variable domain, remainder taken from reference TRBV19 and TRBJ2-5, is DGGITQSPKYLFRKEGQNVTLSCEQNLNHDAMYWYRQDPGQGLRLIYYSQIVNDFQKGDIAEGYSVSREKKESFPLTVTSAQKNPTAFYLCASSTGTSPHQTQYFGPGTRLLVL.

In regard to this clonotype: One end of the junction does not line up with germline, which may come from a read error. CDR3 amino acids: CASSEDRLSGGDYGYTF. The DNA of the CDR3 is TGCGCCAGCAGCGAAGATCGTCTGTCAGGTGGGGACTACGGCTACACCTTC. The V call is TRBV4-3, the J call TRBJ1-2, with a tentative D call TRBD1 (5 bases). Per germline, CDR1 LGHNA and CDR2 YSLEER. The CDR3 totals 17 residues.

A word on this clonotype: Just one base apart from a much larger clone, this may be a read error. V usage is TRBV24-1 and J usage is TRBJ2-7, with 10 nucleotides matching TRBD1. This CDR3 has 14 amino acids. CDR1 KGHDR and CDR2 SFDVKD come from the germline V gene. CDR3 protein: CASSDRGRVNEQYF. The CDR3 DNA is TGTGCCAGCAGTGACAGGGGGCGCGTAAACGAGCAGTACTTC.

This chain uses TRBV7-2 with TRBJ1-2; TRBD1 matches 9 bases. After removal of 11 bases from V and 7 bases from J, the junction contained 2 bases not matched to a gene. CDR3 length equals 10 residues. The V gene's germline CDR1 is SGHTA and CDR2 FQGNSA. CDR3 amino acids: CAGQGLGYTF. The CDR3 DNA sequence: TGTGCCGGACAGGGGCTTGGCTACACCTTC. The full variable domain, completed using reference TRBV7-2 and TRBJ1-2, is GAGVSQSPSNKVTEKGKDVELRCDPISGHTALYWYRQSLGQGLEFLIYFQGNSAPDKSGLPSDRFSAERTGGSVSTLTIQRTQQEDSAVYLCAGQGLGYTFGSGTRLTVV.

This clonotype was detected once. The V and J genes are TRBV24-1 and TRBJ2-7; D unclear. The germline V gene encodes CDR1 KGHDR and CDR2 SFDVKD. V lost 4 bases and J 0 bases, leaving 9 bases between the germline ends. This CDR3 is built from 14 residues. The CDR3 reads CATSDPRNSYEQYF. As DNA, the CDR3 is TGTGCCACCAGTGACCCGCGGAACTCCTACGAGCAGTACTTC.

The chain recombines TRBV5-6 with TRBJ1-6; perhaps TRBD1 as D (6 bases). Germline-derived CDR1 and CDR2 are SGHDT and YYEEEE. Deletions cut 4 bases from V and 10 bases from J, with 12 bases between. There are 13 residues in the CDR3. In nucleotides, the CDR3 is TGTGCCAGCAGCCCGGACAGTTGGTCACCCCTCCACTTT. It encodes CASSPDSWSPLHF.

In its sample, this clonotype was seen many times. The rearrangement links TRBV5-4 to TRBJ2-1; 13 bases match TRBD2. The CDR3 spans 16 residues. Per the germline V gene, CDR1 is SGHNT and CDR2 is YYREEE (reference sequence). J was trimmed by 1 base and V by 5 bases; bases with no gene match: 3. This chain's CDR3 is CASSPGLAGSYNEQFF. The CDR3 DNA follows: TGTGCCAGCAGTCCGGGACTAGCGGGATCCTACAATGAGCAGTTCTTC.

The chain carries TRBV7-9 and TRBJ2-1; 8 nucleotides align to TRBD2. The CDR3 is 13 residues long. CDR1 and CDR2 from the germline V gene are SEHNR and FQNEAQ (reference sequence). V shed 7 bases, J shed 9 bases, and the junction held 8 bases outside the gene matches. This CDR3 reads CASKLGGAGEQFF. The CDR3, as DNA: TGTGCCAGCAAACTCGGGGGGGCCGGTGAGCAGTTCTTC.

This clonotype was recorded many times. This rearrangement joins TRBV6-1 to TRBJ2-7; a weak D match, TRBD1 (6 bases). CDR1 MNHNS and CDR2 SASEGT come from the germline V gene. This CDR3 has 15 amino acids. The V end lost 6 bases, the J end lost 0 bases, and 15 bases lay between the germline ends. The CDR3 sequence: CASSEQTGYSYEQYF. The CDR3 DNA reads TGTGCCAGCAGCGAGCAGACAGGTTACTCCTACGAGCAGTACTTC.

Worth noting for this clonotype: A junction end diverges from the germline sequence, so it may reflect a read error. V usage is TRBV5-6 and J usage is TRBJ2-6; D is perhaps TRBD2 (6 bases). The germline V gene encodes CDR1 SGHDT and CDR2 YYEEEE. The CDR3 is 15 residues long. The chain's CDR3 is CASSPGLTGTNTEAF. The DNA of the CDR3 is TGTGCCAGCAGCCCGGGACTTACCGGAACGAACACTGAAGCTTTC.

This chain uses TRBV7-9 with TRBJ2-1; TRBD2 aligns across 8 bases. V gave up 5 bases and J gave up 9 bases; unmatched junction bases: 3. The germline V gene has CDR1 SEHNR and CDR2 FQNEAQ (reference sequence). The CDR3 loop spans 12 amino acids. The CDR3 loop is CASSPGGSEQFF. DNA for the CDR3: TGTGCCAGCAGCCCGGGAGGGAGTGAGCAGTTCTTC.

The V and J genes are TRBV2 and TRBJ1-1; D is possibly TRBD1 (6 bases). Trimming pared 9 bases from V and 1 base from J, leaving 15 bases between. Germline V gives CDR1 SNHLY, CDR2 FYNNEI. The CDR3 is made up of 14 amino acids. DNA of the CDR3: TGTGCCAGTACCCCGACAGGACAGAACACTGAAGCTTTCTTT. This encodes CASTPTGQNTEAFF.

This chain uses TRBV25-1 with TRBJ1-1, with D possibly being TRBD1 (6 bases). This CDR3 comprises 13 residues. V was cut by 11 bases and J by 5 bases, with 18 bases left in between. Germline lookup yields CDR1 MGHDK and CDR2 SYGVNS. The CDR3 sequence is CAASAWGRTEAFF. The DNA for the CDR3 is TGTGCCGCTTCAGCGTGGGGGCGGACTGAAGCTTTCTTT.

This chain joins TRBV15 and TRBJ2-3; no reliable D call. V was cut by 1 base and J by 3 bases, with 17 bases left in between. Germline values: CDR1 LNHNV, CDR2 YYDKDF (reference sequence). This CDR3 has 17 residues. The CDR3 is CATSRVGISKLTDTQYF. The CDR3 DNA sequence: TGTGCCACCAGCAGAGTTGGGATTTCAAAATTGACAGATACGCAGTATTTT. The variable domain in full, with the rest retrieved from reference TRBV15 and TRBJ2-3, is DAMVIQNPRYQVTQFGKPVTLSCSQTLNHNVMYWYQQKSSQAPKLLFHYYDKDFNNEADTPDNFQSRRPNTSFCFLDIRSPGLGDTAMYLCATSRVGISKLTDTQYFGPGTRLTVL.

The table lists this clonotype with many counts. The chain employs TRBV5-1 and TRBJ1-2, with D maybe TRBD1 (5 bases). Trimming left V 2 bases short and J 3 bases short, with 11 bases between. CDR1 SGHRS and CDR2 YFSETQ come from the germline V gene. The CDR3 is made up of 14 amino acids. CDR3 sequence (DNA): TGCGCCAGCAGCTTCACCCCAGGGTACTATGGCTACACCTTC. Translating gives CASSFTPGYYGYTF.

This chain joins TRBV15 and TRBJ1-1; D gene uncertain. V was pared by 3 bases and J by 1 base, with 6 bases between. The CDR3 runs to 13 residues. Germline CDR1 is LNHNV and CDR2 is YYDKDF (reference sequence). The CDR3 is CATSSSENTEAFF. The CDR3 DNA reads TGTGCCACCAGCAGTTCTGAGAACACTGAAGCTTTCTTT.

The chain combines TRBV29-1 with TRBJ1-2; the match to TRBD1 covers 7 bases. This CDR3 comprises 15 residues. From germline, CDR1 is SQVTM and CDR2 ANQGSEA. Trimming cost V 6 bases and J 6 bases; bases outside gene matches: 16. The CDR3 DNA reads TGCAGCGTCAGCCAGGGGGTGAGGGTTCGCGATGGCTACACCTTC. It is translated as CSVSQGVRVRDGYTF.

CDR3 region: CASSPRTENNYGYTF. The CDR3 nucleotides are TGTGCCAGCAGCCCTCGGACGGAGAATAACTATGGCTACACCTTC. The chain links TRBV7-9 to TRBJ1-2; D not resolved. V lost 5 bases, J lost 1 base, and 14 bases lay in between. The V gene's germline CDR1 is SEHNR and CDR2 FQNEAQ (reference sequence). This CDR3 comprises 15 residues.

This clonotype occurred many times. The V gene is TRBV6-4, the J gene TRBJ2-1, with D possibly TRBD1 on 5 matching bases. CDR1 and CDR2 (germline): MRHNA, SNTAGT. V lost 2 bases and J 5 bases, leaving 13 bases between the germline ends. The CDR3 is 15 residues long. CDR3 nucleotide sequence: TGTGCCAGCAGTGACGGTGGTGGGGCTGACAATGAGCAGTTCTTC. Its translation: CASSDGGGADNEQFF.

V usage is TRBV19 and J usage is TRBJ1-4, with D unresolved. There are 15 residues in the CDR3. V dropped 2 bases and J dropped 2 bases, with 9 bases sitting between them. Germline lookup yields CDR1 LNHDA and CDR2 SQIVND (reference sequence). The CDR3 region has the DNA TGTGCCAGTAGTATAAAGGCGGGGACTAATGAAAAACTGTTTTTT. It yields the protein CASSIKAGTNEKLFF.

This chain joins TRBV15 and TRBJ2-7, with 8 bases aligning to TRBD1. There are 16 residues in the CDR3. The V gene's germline CDR1 is LNHNV and CDR2 YYDKDF (reference sequence). Trimming removed 1 base from V and 1 base from J; junction bases left unmatched: 6. This CDR3 reads CATSRVWTGPSYEQYF. Written as DNA, the CDR3 is TGTGCCACCAGCAGAGTTTGGACAGGGCCATCCTACGAGCAGTACTTC.

The CDR3 loop is CASSLRGRVPEAFF. CDR3 coding DNA: TGTGCCAGCAGCCTAAGGGGCAGGGTCCCTGAAGCTTTCTTT. V and J are TRBV5-5 and TRBJ1-1, with D possibly matching TRBD1 (5 bases). Trimming removed 4 bases at V and 6 bases at J, with 16 bases between. Germline V gene sequence: CDR1 SGHKS, CDR2 YYEKEE (reference sequence). This CDR3 is built from 14 residues.

The chain couples TRBV10-3 to TRBJ2-7; the match to TRBD2 covers 7 bases. The germline V gene has CDR1 ENHRY and CDR2 SYGVKD. The V gene end was trimmed by 3 bases and the J gene end by 2 bases; junction bases not matched to a gene: 10. The CDR3 has 16 amino acids. CDR3 in DNA: TGTGCCATCAGTGATAAGCTAGCGGCTGAAACCTACGAGCAGTACTTC. Translating it yields CAISDKLAAETYEQYF.